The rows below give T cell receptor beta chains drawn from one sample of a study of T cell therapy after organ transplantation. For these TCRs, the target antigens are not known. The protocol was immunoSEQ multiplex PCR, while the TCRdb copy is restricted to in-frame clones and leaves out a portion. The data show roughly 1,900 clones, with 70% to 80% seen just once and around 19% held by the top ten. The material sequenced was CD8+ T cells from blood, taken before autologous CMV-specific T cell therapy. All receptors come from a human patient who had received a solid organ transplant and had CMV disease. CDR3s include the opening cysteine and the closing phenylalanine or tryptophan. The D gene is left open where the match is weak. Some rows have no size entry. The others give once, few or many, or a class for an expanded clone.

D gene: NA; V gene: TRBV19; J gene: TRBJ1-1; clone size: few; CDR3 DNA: TGTGCCAGTAGTGGGGGCAGGCCAACGAACACTGAAGCTTTCTTT; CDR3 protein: CASSGGRPTNTEAFF
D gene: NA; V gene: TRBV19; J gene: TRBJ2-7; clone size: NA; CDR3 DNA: TGTGCCAGTAGTATAAACTCGCTGGGGGGCTACGAGCAGTACTTC; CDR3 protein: CASSINSLGGYEQYF
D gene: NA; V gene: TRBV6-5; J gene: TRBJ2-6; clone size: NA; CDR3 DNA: TGTGCCAGCAGTGAGAACCCCGGGGCCAACGTCCTGACTTTC; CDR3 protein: CASSENPGANVLTF
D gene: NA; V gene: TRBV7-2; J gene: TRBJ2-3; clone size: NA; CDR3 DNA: TGTGCCGTCCAGCGGGTGGGCGGCACAGATACGCAGTATTTT; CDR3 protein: CAVQRVGGTDTQYF
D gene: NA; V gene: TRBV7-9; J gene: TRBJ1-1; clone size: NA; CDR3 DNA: TGTGCCAGCAGCTTGGCGGGGAACACTGAAGCTTTCTTT; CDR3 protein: CASSLAGNTEAFF
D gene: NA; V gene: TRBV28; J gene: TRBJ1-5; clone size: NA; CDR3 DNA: TGTGCCAGCAGTTTATCAGGGACTCAGCCCCAGCATTTT; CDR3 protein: CASSLSGTQPQHF
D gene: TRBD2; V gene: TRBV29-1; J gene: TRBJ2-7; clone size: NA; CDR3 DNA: TGCAGCGTTGGACTAGCGGGTTCCTACGAGCAGTACTTC; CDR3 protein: CSVGLAGSYEQYF
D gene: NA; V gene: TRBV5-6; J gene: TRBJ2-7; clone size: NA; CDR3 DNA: TGTGCCAGCAGCTCCGGACGGGAGCAGTACTTC; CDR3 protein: CASSSGREQYF
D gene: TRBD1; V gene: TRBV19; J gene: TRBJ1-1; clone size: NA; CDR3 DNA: TGTGCCAGTAGTTTGACAGGGGTTCGCACTGAAGCTTTCTTT; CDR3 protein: CASSLTGVRTEAFF
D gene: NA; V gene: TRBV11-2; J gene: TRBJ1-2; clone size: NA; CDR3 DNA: TGTGCCAGCAGCTCCCGAGGGGGAGATGGCTACACCTTC; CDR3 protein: CASSSRGGDGYTF
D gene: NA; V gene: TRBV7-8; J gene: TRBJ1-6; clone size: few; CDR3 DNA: TGTGCCAGCAGCATAGGGATCGGCAGGGGAAATTCACCCCTCCACTTT; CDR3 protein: CASSIGIGRGNSPLHF
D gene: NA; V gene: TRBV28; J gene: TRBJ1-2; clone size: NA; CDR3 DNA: TGTGCCAGCAGTTTATGGACAGGACGGTCCGATGGCTACACCTTC; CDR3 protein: CASSLWTGRSDGYTF
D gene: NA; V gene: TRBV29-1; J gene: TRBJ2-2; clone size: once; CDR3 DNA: TGCAGCGCCACAGGTGCAGACACCGGGGAGCTGTTTTTT; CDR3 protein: CSATGADTGELFF
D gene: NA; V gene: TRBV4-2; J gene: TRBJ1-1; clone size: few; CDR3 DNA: TGTGCCAGCAGCCCCGGGGGCACTGAAGCTTTCTTT; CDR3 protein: CASSPGGTEAFF
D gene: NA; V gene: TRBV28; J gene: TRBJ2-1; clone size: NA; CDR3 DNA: TGTGCCAGCAGCCCCGGGGGGCTTTACAATGAGCAGTTCTTC; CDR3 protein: CASSPGGLYNEQFF
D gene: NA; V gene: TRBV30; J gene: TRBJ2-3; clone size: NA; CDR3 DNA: TGTGCCTGGAGTGCGACGGTCACAGATACGCAGTATTTT; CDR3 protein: CAWSATVTDTQYF